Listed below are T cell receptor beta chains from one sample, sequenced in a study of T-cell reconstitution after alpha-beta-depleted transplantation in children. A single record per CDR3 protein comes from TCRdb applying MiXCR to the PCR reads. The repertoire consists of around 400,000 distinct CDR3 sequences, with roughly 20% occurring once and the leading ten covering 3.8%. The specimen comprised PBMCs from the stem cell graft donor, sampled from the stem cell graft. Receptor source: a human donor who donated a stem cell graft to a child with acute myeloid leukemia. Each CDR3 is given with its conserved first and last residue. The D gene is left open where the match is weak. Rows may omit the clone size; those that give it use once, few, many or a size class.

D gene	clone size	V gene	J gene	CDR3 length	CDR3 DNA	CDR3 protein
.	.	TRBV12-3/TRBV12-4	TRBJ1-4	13	TGTGCCAGCAGTTTAGGGTCAGGGGAAAAACTGTTTTTT	CASSLGSGEKLFF
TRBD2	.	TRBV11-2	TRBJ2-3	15	TGTGCCAGCAGCTTACTAGCGGGTCCCACAGATACGCAGTATTTT	CASSLLAGPTDTQYF
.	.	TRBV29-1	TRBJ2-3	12	TGCAGCGTTGTCGGCATCGAGGATACGCAGTATTTT	CSVVGIEDTQYF
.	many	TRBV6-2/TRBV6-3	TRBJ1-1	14	TGTGCCAGCAAACTTGGGACCGTGAACACTGAAGCTTTCTTT	CASKLGTVNTEAFF
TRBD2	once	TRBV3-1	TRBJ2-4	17	TGTGCCAGCAGCCCGCTTGGGGAGGGAGGGGCCAAAAACATTCAGTACTTC	CASSPLGEGGAKNIQYF
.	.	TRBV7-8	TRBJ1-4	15	TGTGCCAGCAGCCCAGTCGGGGGCGTGGATGAAAAACTGTTTTTT	CASSPVGGVDEKLFF
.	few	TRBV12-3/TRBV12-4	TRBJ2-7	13	TGTGCCAGCAGTTTATCGACATCCTACGAGCAGTACTTC	CASSLSTSYEQYF
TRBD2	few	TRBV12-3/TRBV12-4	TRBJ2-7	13	TGTGCCAGCAGTTGGACTAGAACCTACGAGCAGTACTTC	CASSWTRTYEQYF
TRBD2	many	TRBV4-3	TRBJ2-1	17	TGCGCCAGCAGCCCCGGGACTAGCGGGACGGCCTACAATGAGCAGTTCTTC	CASSPGTSGTAYNEQFF
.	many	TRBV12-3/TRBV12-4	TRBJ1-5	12	TGTGCCAGCAGCACCACTAACCAGCCCCAGCATTTT	CASSTTNQPQHF
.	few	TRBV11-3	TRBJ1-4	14	TGTGCCAGCAGCTTAGGGACAGCTAATGAAAAACTGTTTTTT	CASSLGTANEKLFF
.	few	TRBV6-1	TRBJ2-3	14	TGTGCCAGCCGGAGTAGCGCGAACTCAGATACGCAGTATTTT	CASRSSANSDTQYF
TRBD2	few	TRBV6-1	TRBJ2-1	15	TGTGCCAGCACTCCGGGGGGTTTTGATTACAATGAGCAGTTCTTC	CASTPGGFDYNEQFF
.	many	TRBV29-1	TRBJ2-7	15	TGCAGCGTTGAGGGGGACGGGAGTAGGACCTACGAGCAGTACTTC	CSVEGDGSRTYEQYF
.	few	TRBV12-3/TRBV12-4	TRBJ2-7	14	TGTGCCAGCAGTTTGAAGCTCGGCTTGGGGGAGCAGTACTTC	CASSLKLGLGEQYF
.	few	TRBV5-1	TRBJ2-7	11	TGCGCCAGCAGCCGAAGGGGCGAGCAGTACTTC	CASSRRGEQYF
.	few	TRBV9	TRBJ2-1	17	TGTGCCAGCAGCGCCACCGGGTCAGGGCTTGTAATCAATGAGCAGTTCTTC	CASSATGSGLVINEQFF
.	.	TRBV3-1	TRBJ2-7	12	TGTGCCAGCGAGGGGCCCGGCTGGGAGCAGTACTTC	CASEGPGWEQYF
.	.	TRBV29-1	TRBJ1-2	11	TGCAGCGTTGAAGACAGGGTTGGCTACACCTTC	CSVEDRVGYTF
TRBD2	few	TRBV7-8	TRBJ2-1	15	TGTGCCAGCAGCCCCGATGGCGGGAGGGCCAATGAGCAGTTCTTC	CASSPDGGRANEQFF
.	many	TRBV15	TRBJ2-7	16	TGTGCCACCAGCAGAGATAGGGGAACGAGTCCCGGCGGGCAGTACTTC	CATSRDRGTSPGGQYF
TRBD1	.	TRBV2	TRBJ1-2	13	TGTGCCAGCAGTGTAGACAGGGGAGATGGCTACACCTTC	CASSVDRGDGYTF
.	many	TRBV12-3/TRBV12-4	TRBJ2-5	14	TGTGCCAGCAGTTCGTCGGGGGAAGAAGAGACCCAGTACTTC	CASSSSGEEETQYF
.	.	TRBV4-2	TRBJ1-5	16	TGTGCCAGCAGCCAAGATGTCGGGGGGCGAGGGCAGCCCCAGCATTTT	CASSQDVGGRGQPQHF